This T cell receptor (beta chain) emerged from a study of T cells after yellow fever vaccination. Points from the study as a whole: Abundant bulk-population clonotypes could contaminate the FACS-sorted repertoires.

Generation of TCR cDNA used 5'RACE template switching (which added a universal primer site and UMIs). Each CDR3 protein is one row after TCRdb ran MiXCR on the 5' RACE reads. The data contain 450,000 to 550,000 distinct CDR3 sequences, roughly a fifth of them singletons. V dropped 3 bases and J dropped 5; count of bases not matched to a gene: 2. The length of the CDR3 is 14 residues. Looked up from germline, CDR1 is SGDLS and CDR2 is YYNGEE. Turning to this clonotype: As yet, its antigen is unknown.

The V call is TRBV9, the J call TRBJ1-6, with TRBD1 identical over 7 bases. This sequence originates from a young man who received the YFV17D yellow fever vaccine. The material sequenced was PBMCs, taken less than 25 days after the first yellow fever vaccination. CDR3 nucleotide sequence: TGTGCCAGCAGCGACGGGACAGATAATTCACCCCTCCACTTT. It is translated as CASSDGTDNSPLHF.